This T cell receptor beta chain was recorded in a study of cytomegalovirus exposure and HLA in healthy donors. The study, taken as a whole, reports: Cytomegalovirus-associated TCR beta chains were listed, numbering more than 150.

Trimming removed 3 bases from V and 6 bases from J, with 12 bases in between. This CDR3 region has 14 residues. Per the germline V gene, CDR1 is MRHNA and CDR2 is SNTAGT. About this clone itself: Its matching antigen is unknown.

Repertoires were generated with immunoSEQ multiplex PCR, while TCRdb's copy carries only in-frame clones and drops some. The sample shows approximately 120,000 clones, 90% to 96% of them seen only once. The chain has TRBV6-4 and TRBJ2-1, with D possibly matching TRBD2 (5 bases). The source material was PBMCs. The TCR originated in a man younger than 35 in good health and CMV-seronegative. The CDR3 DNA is TGTGCCAGCAGTGAGGGAGTGGCCGCCAATGAGCAGTTCTTC. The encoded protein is CASSEGVAANEQFF.